The next 9 T cell receptor beta chains were all read from a single sample in a study of OX40 agonist ivuxolimab in advanced cancers. Repertoires were generated with immunoSEQ multiplex PCR, while TCRdb's copy carries only in-frame clones and drops some. The sample yields under 85,000 clones, roughly nine tenths seen once. Specimen: CD4+ or CD8+ T cells sorted from blood, collected in a trial of the OX40 agonist ivuxolimab. These receptors all stem from an adult with an advanced solid tumor such as melanoma, head and neck, liver or kidney cancer.

This chain links TRBV4-2 with TRBJ2-1; D perhaps matches TRBD2 (5 bases). V gave up 8 bases and J gave up 0 bases, with 17 bases separating them. The CDR3 totals 16 residues. Germline V lookup: CDR1 LGHNA, CDR2 YNFKEQ. The chain's CDR3 is CASSEASTSSYNEQFF. DNA of the CDR3: TGTGCCAGCTCCGAGGCGTCTACTAGCTCCTACAATGAGCAGTTCTTC.

The J gene is TRBJ2-1, the V gene TRBV5-1, with TRBD1 identical over 7 bases. Germline trimming cut 4 bases from V and 6 bases from J; bases unmatched to any gene: 7. Germline values: CDR1 SGHRS, CDR2 YFSETQ. This CDR3 spans 14 amino acids. The CDR3 here is CASSPGTDPNEQFF. CDR3 in DNA: TGCGCCAGCAGCCCAGGGACAGATCCCAATGAGCAGTTCTTC.

V usage is TRBV19 and J usage is TRBJ1-5; D gene unclear. Germline CDR1 LNHDA, CDR2 SQIVND (reference sequence). The V end lost 11 bases, the J end lost 3 bases, and 11 bases lay between the germline ends. This CDR3 region has 12 residues. The CDR3 nucleotides read TGTGCCGCACGAGGGTACAATCAGCCCCAGCATTTT. Residues: CAARGYNQPQHF.

This chain joins TRBV6-1 and TRBJ1-4; D call uncertain. CDR3 length: 14 residues. Trimming removed 7 bases from V and 0 bases from J, with 9 bases in between. Germline assignment: CDR1 MNHNS and CDR2 SASEGT. The CDR3 spells CASMTWATNEKLFF. The CDR3 DNA reads TGTGCCAGCATGACGTGGGCAACTAATGAAAAACTGTTTTTT.

The chain links TRBV7-8 to TRBJ2-3, with 10 bases matching TRBD2. The J segment lost 5 bases and the V segment lost 1 base, leaving 18 bases of the junction unmatched. Germline CDR1 reads SGHVS; CDR2 reads FQNEAQ. The CDR3 contains 20 residues. The DNA of the CDR3 is TGTGCCAGCAGCTTAGGCCCACCGACTAGCGGGTTGAGAACACAAGATACGCAGTATTTT. Its translation is CASSLGPPTSGLRTQDTQYF.

CDR3 nucleotides: TGTGCCGACAGCCAATCAGGGGTACGCAATCAGCCCCAGCATTTT. It codes for CADSQSGVRNQPQHF. The genes are TRBV16 and TRBJ1-5; TRBD1 is a possible D gene (6 bases). The CDR3 contains 15 residues. Germline V lookup: CDR1 KGHSY, CDR2 FQNENV. V dropped 11 bases and J dropped 2 bases, with 19 bases sitting between them.

The V call is TRBV5-1, the J call TRBJ2-1; 11 bases line up with TRBD2. Germline V gives CDR1 SGHRS, CDR2 YFSETQ. The length of the CDR3 is 18 residues. The J segment lost 3 bases and the V segment lost 3 bases, leaving 11 bases of the junction unmatched. The CDR3 loop is CASSSQLAGGEFYNEQFF. Written as DNA, the CDR3 is TGCGCCAGCAGCTCACAGTTAGCGGGAGGGGAATTCTACAATGAGCAGTTCTTC.

The chain recombines TRBV10-3 with TRBJ2-1; maybe TRBD1 (5 bases). Trimming stripped 6 bases from V and 4 bases from J, with 13 bases between. This CDR3 region has 14 residues. Germline CDR1 ENHRY, CDR2 SYGVKD. CDR3 coding DNA: TGTGCCATCAGCTTCGACAGAACATACAATGAGCAGTTCTTC. This encodes CAISFDRTYNEQFF.

The chain recombines TRBV2 with TRBJ2-2; unclear D gene. Germline-derived CDR1 and CDR2 are SNHLY and FYNNEI. V lost 4 bases to trimming and J lost 7 bases, with 10 bases between them. The CDR3 is 13 residues long. The CDR3: CASSVEPGGELFF. CDR3 nucleotide sequence: TGTGCCAGCAGTGTGGAGCCGGGCGGGGAGCTGTTTTTT. Filled out from reference TRBV2 and TRBJ2-2, the complete variable domain reads EPEVTQTPSHQVTQMGQEVILRCVPISNHLYFYWYRQILGQKVEFLVSFYNNEISEKSEIFDDQFSVERPDGSNFTLKIRSTKLEDSAMYFCASSVEPGGELFFGEGSRLTVL.